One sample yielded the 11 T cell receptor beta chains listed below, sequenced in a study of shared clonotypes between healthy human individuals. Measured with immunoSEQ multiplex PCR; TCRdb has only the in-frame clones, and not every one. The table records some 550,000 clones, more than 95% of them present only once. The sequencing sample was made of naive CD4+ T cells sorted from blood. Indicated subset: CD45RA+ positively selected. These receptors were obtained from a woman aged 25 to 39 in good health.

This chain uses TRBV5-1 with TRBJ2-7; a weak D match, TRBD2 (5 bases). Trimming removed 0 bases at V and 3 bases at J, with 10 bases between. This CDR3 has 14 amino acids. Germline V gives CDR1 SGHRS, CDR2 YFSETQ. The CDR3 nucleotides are TGCGCCAGCAGCTTGGCTGGGAGAGTCTACGAGCAGTACTTC. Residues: CASSLAGRVYEQYF.

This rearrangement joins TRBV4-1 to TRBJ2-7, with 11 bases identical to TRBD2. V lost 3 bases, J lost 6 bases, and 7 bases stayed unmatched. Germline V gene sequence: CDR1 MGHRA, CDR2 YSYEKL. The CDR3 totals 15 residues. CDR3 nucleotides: TGCGCCAGCAGCCATCAGGCGCTAGCGGGAGGCGAGCAGTACTTC. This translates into CASSHQALAGGEQYF.

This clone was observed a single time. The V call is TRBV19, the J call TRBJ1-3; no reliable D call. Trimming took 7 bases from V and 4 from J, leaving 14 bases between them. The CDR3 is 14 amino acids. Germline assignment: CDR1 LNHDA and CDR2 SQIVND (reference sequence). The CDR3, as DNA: TGTGCCAGTAAGGATGACGGAATCGGAAACACCATATATTTT. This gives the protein CASKDDGIGNTIYF.

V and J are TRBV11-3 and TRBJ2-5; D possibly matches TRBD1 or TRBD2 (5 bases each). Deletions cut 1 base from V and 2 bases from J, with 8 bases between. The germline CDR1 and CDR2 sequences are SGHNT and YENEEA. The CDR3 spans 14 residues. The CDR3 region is CASSLGGPQETQYF. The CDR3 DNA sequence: TGTGCCAGCAGCTTAGGGGGACCACAAGAGACCCAGTACTTC.

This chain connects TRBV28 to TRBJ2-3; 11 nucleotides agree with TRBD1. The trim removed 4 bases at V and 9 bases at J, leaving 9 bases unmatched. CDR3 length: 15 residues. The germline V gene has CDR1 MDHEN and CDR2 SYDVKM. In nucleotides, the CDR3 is TGTGCCAGCAGTTCAGGCGGGACAGGGGGTGACACGCAGTATTTT. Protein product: CASSSGGTGGDTQYF.

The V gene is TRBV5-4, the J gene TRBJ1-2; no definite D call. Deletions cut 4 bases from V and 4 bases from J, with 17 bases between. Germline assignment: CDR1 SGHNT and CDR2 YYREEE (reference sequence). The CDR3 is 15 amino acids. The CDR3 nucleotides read TGTGCCAGCAGCCCCCCAACCGACGGGATCTATGGCTACACCTTC. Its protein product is CASSPPTDGIYGYTF. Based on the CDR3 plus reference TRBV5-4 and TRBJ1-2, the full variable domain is ETGVTQSPTHLIKTRGQQVTLRCSSQSGHNTVSWYQQALGQGPQFIFQYYREEENGRGNFPPRFSGLQFPNYSSELNVNALELDDSALYLCASSPPTDGIYGYTFGSGTRLTVV.

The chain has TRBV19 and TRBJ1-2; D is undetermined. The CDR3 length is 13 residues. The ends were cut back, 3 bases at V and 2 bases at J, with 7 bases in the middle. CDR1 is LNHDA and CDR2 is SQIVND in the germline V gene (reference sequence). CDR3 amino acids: CASSISGNYGYTF. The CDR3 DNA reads TGTGCCAGTAGTATTTCGGGGAACTATGGCTACACCTTC.

CDR3 region: CASNQGATGQYF. DNA for the CDR3: TGTGCCAGCAACCAGGGGGCCACCGGGCAGTACTTC. The J gene is TRBJ2-7, the V gene TRBV28; 8 nucleotides match TRBD1. V lost 7 bases, J lost 9 bases, and 8 bases stayed unmatched. The CDR3 spans 12 residues. From germline, CDR1 is MDHEN and CDR2 SYDVKM. The entire variable domain, with the rest obtained from reference TRBV28 and TRBJ2-7, is as follows: DVKVTQSSRYLVKRTGEKVFLECVQDMDHENMFWYRQDPGLGLRLIYFSYDVKMKEKGDIPEGYSVSREKKERFSLILESASTNQTSMYLCASNQGATGQYFGPGTRLTVT.

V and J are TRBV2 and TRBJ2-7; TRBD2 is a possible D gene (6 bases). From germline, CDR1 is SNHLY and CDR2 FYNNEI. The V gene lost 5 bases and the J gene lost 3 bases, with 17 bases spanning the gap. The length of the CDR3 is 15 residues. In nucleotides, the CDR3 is TGTGCCAGCAGTCCCCGGGGGACGGCAGTCTACGAGCAGTACTTC. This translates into CASSPRGTAVYEQYF.

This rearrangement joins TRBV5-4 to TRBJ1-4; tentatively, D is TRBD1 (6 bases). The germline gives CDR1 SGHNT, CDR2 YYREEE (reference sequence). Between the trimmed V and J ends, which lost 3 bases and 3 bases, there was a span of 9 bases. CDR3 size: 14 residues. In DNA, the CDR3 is TGTGCCAGCAGCTCTGGACAGCCTAATGAAAAACTGTTTTTT. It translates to CASSSGQPNEKLFF.

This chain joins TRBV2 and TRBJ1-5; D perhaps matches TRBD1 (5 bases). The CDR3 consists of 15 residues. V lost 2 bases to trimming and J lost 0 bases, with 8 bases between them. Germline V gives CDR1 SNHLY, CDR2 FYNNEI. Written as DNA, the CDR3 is TGTGCCAGCAGTGAACAGGGTTATAGCAATCAGCCCCAGCATTTT. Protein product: CASSEQGYSNQPQHF.